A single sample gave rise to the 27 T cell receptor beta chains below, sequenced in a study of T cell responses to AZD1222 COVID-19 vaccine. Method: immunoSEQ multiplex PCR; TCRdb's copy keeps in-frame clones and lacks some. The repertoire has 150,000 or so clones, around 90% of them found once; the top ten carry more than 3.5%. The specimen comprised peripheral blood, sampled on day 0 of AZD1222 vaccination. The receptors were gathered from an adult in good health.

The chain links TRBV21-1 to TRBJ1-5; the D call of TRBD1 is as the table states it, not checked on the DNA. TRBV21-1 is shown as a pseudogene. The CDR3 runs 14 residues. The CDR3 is CASSLRGSNQPQHF. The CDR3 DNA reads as TGTGCCAGCAGCCTCAGGGGCTCCAATCAGCCCCAGCATTTT.

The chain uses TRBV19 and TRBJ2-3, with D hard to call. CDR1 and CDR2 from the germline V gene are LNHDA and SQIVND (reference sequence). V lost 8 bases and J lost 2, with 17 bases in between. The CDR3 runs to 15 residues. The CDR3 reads CASRPRTATTDTQYF. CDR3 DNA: TGTGCCAGTCGGCCCCGGACGGCGACCACAGATACGCAGTATTTT.

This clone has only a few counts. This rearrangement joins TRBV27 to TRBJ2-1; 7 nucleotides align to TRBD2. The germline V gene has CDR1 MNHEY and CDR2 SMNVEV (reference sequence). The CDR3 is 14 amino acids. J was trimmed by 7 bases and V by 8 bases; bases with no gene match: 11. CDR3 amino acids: CASSRGGKSNEQFF. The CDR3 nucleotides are TGTGCCAGCTCCCGGGGAGGGAAATCAAATGAGCAGTTCTTC.

The DNA for the CDR3 is TGCAGCGGAGGTTCCATTTCGGGGGCGAACACTGAAGCTTTCTTT. Protein product: CSGGSISGANTEAFF. The chain carries TRBV29-1 and TRBJ1-1; TRBD1 is a possible D gene (6 bases). The CDR3 is 15 amino acids. Looked up from germline, CDR1 is SQVTM and CDR2 is ANQGSEA. V was clipped by 7 bases and J by 1 base, with 19 bases between them. The full variable domain, completed using reference TRBV29-1 and TRBJ1-1, is SAVISQKPSRDICQRGTSLTIQCQVDSQVTMMFWYRQQPGQSLTLIATANQGSEATYESGFVIDKFPISRPNLTFSTLTVSNMSPEDSSIYLCSGGSISGANTEAFFGQGTRLTVV.

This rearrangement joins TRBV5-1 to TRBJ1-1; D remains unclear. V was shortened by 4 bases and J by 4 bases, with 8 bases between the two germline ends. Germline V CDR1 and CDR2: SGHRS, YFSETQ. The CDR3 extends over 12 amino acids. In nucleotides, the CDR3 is TGCGCCAGCAGCCCGGGGTTCACTGAAGCTTTCTTT. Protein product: CASSPGFTEAFF.

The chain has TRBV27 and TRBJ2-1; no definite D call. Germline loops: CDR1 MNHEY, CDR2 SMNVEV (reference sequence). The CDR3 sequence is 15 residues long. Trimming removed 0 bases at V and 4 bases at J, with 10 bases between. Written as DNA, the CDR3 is TGTGCCAGCAGTTTATCCGGCGGTAGTTACAATGAGCAGTTCTTC. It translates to CASSLSGGSYNEQFF.

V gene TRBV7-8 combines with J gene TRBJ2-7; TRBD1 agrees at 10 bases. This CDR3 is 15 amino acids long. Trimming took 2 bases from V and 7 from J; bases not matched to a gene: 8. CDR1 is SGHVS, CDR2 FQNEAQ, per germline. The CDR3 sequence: CASSLRDRGPGEQYF. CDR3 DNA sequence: TGTGCCAGCAGCTTAAGGGACAGGGGCCCTGGAGAGCAGTACTTC.

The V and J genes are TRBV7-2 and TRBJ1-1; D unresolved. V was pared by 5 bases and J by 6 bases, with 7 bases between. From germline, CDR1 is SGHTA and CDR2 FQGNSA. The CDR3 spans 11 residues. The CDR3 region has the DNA TGTGCCAGCAGCCAAACTGCTGAAGCTTTCTTT. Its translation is CASSQTAEAFF.

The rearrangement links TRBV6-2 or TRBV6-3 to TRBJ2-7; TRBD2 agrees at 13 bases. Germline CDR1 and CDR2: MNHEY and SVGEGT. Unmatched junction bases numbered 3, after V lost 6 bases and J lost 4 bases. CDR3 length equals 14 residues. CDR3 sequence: CASSRLAGGYEQYF. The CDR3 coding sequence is TGTGCCAGCAGCAGACTAGCGGGAGGTTACGAGCAGTACTTC.

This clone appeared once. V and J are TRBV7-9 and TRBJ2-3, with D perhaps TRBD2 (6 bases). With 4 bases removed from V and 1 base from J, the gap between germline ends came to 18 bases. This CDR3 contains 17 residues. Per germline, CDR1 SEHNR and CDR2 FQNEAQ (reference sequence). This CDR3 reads CASSSVGQTGGTDTQYF. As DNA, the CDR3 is TGTGCCAGCAGCTCCGTCGGACAAACGGGGGGCACAGATACGCAGTATTTT.

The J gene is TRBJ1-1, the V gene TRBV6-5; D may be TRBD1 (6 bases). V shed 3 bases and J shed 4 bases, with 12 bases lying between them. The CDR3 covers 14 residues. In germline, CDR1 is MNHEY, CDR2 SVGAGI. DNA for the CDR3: TGTGCCAGCAGTTATGGGGGAGGGGGCACTGAAGCTTTCTTT. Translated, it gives CASSYGGGGTEAFF.

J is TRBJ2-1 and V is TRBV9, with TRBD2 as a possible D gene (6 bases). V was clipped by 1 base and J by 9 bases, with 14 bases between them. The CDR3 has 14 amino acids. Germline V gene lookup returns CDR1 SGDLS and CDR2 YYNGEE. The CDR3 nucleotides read TGTGCCAGCAGCGTACAGGGAGGATCGAGTGAGCAGTTCTTC. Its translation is CASSVQGGSSEQFF.

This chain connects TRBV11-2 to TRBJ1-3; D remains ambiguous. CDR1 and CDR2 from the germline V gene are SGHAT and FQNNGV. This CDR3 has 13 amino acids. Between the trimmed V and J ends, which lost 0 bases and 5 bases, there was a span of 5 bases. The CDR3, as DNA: TGTGCCAGCAGCTTAGACGCCAGAAACACCATATATTTT. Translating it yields CASSLDARNTIYF.

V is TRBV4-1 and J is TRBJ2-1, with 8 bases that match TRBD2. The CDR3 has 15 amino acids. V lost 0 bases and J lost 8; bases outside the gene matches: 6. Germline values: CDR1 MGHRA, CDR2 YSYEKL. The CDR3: CASSQEDSGVYEQFF. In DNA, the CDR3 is TGCGCCAGCAGCCAAGAGGATAGCGGGGTCTATGAGCAGTTCTTC.

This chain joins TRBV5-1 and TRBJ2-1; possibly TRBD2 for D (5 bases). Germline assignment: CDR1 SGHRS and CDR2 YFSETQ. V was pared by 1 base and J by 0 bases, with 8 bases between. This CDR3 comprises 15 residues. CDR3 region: CASSLPGSSYNEQFF. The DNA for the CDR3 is TGCGCCAGCAGCTTGCCGGGGAGCTCCTACAATGAGCAGTTCTTC.

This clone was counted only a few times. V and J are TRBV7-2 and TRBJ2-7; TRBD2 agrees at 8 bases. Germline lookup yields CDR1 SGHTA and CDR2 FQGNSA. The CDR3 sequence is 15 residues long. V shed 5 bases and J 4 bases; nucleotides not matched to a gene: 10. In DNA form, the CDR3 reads TGTGCCAGCAGCCCAGAACCGGGGGGGACTTACGAGCAGTACTTC. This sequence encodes CASSPEPGGTYEQYF.

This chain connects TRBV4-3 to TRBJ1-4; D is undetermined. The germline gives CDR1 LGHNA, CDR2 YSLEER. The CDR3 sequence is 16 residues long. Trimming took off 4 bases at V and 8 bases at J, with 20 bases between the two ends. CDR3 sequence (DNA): TGCGCCAGCAGCCCTTCACCCCCGCTAAATCACGAAAAACTGTTTTTT. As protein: CASSPSPPLNHEKLFF.

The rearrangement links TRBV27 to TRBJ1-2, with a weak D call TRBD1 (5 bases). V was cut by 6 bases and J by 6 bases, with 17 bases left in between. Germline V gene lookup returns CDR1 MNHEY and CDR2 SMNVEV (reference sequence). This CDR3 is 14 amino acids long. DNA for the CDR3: TGTGCCAGCAGACCGGGACCGCCTGACCATGGCTACACCTTC. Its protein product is CASRPGPPDHGYTF.

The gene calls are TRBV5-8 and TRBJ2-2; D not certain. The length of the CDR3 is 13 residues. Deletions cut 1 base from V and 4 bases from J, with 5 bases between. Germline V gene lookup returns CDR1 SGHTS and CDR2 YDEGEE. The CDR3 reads CASSLWTTGELFF. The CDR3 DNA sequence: TGTGCCAGCAGCTTGTGGACCACCGGGGAGCTGTTTTTT.

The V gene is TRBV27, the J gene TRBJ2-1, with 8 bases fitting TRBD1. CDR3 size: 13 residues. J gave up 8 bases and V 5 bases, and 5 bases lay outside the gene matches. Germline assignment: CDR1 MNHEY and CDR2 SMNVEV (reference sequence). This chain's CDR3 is CASSGTGRDEQFF. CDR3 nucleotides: TGTGCCAGCAGTGGGACAGGACGGGATGAGCAGTTCTTC.

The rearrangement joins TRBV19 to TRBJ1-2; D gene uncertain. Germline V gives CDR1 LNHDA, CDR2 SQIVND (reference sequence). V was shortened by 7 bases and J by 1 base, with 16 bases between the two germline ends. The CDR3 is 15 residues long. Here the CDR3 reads CASTVSAPSNYGYTF. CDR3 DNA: TGTGCCAGTACCGTTAGTGCCCCCAGTAACTATGGCTACACCTTC.

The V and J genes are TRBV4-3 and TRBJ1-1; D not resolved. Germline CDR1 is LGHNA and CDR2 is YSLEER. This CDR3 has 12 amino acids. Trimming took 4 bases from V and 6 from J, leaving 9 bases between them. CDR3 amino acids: CASSPLGAEAFF. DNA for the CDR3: TGCGCCAGCAGCCCGCTCGGGGCTGAAGCTTTCTTT.

CDR3 sequence (DNA): TGCGCCAGCAGGGCGGGGAACACCGGGGAGCTGTTTTTT. Encoded protein: CASRAGNTGELFF. The gene calls are TRBV5-1 and TRBJ2-2; D might be TRBD2 (5 bases). The CDR3 consists of 13 residues. V lost 5 bases and J lost 1, with 6 bases in between. CDR1 is SGHRS and CDR2 is YFSETQ in the germline V gene.

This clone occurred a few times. Written as DNA, the CDR3 is TGTGCCAGCAGCGTAGACGGAGCGGTAACCTACGAGCAGTACTTC. Translated: CASSVDGAVTYEQYF. This chain uses TRBV9 with TRBJ2-7; D is possibly TRBD2 (5 bases). Per the germline V gene, CDR1 is SGDLS and CDR2 is YYNGEE. Trimming removed 0 bases at V and 2 bases at J, with 12 bases between. The CDR3 has 15 amino acids.

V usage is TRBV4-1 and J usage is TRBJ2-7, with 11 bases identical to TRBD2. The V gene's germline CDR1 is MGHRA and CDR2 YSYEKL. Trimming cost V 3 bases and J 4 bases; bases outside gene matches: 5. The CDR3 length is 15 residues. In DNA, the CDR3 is TGCGCCAGCAGCCAGGATAGCGGGAGGGATTACGAGCAGTACTTC. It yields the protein CASSQDSGRDYEQYF.

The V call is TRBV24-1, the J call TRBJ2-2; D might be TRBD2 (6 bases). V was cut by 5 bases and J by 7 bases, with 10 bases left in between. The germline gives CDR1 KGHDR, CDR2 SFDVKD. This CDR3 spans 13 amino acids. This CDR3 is CATSGGLGGELFF. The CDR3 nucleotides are TGTGCCACCAGTGGGGGACTTGGCGGGGAGCTGTTTTTT.

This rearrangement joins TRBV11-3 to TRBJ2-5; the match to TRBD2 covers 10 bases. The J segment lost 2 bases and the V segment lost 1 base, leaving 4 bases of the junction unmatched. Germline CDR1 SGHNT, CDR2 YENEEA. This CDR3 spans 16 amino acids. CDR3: CASSLGGLAAQETQYF. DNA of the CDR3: TGTGCCAGCAGCTTAGGAGGACTAGCGGCGCAAGAGACCCAGTACTTC. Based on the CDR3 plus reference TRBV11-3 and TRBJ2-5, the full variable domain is EAGVVQSPRYKIIEKKQPVAFWCNPISGHNTLYWYLQNLGQGPELLIRYENEEAVDDSQLPKDRFSAERLKGVDSTLKIQPAELGDSAVYLCASSLGGLAAQETQYFGPGTRLLVL.